This T cell receptor (beta chain) was recorded in a study of T-cell reconstitution after alpha-beta-depleted transplantation in children. Trimming stripped 1 base from V and 10 bases from J, with 8 bases between. Germline V gene lookup returns CDR1 MGHDK and CDR2 SYGVNS. This CDR3 has 12 residues. Molecular barcoding with unique molecular identifiers was used for the TCRbeta library. Each CDR3 protein gets one entry after TCRdb re-called the PCR reads with MiXCR. Of just under 550,000 distinct CDR3 sequences detected, about 17% appear once; the ten largest clones hold 3.3%. This clonotype was seen a few times.

The V and J genes are TRBV25-1 and TRBJ1-5, with D maybe TRBD1 (5 bases). The sequence came from a human donor who donated a stem cell graft to a child with acute lymphoblastic leukemia. Sequenced material: PBMCs from the stem cell graft donor, taken from the stem cell graft. CDR3 bases: TGTGCCAGCAGTGAATGGGGGGGACCCCAGCATTTT. This encodes CASSEWGGPQHF.